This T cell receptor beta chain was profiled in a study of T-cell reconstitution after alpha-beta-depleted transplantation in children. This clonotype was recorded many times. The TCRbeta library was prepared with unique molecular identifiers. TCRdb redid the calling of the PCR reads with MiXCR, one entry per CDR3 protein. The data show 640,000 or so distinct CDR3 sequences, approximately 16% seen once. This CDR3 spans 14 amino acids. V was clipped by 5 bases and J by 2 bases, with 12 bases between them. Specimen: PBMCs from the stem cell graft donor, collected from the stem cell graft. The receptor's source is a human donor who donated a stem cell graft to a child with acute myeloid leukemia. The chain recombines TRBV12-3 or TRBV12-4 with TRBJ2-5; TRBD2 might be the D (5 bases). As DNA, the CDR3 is TGTGCCAGCAGTCCCGGGATTCTTCAAGAGACCCAGTACTTC. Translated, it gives CASSPGILQETQYF.